The rows below give T cell receptor beta chains drawn from one sample of a study of T cell changes during pregnancy in multiple sclerosis. Measured with immunoSEQ multiplex PCR; TCRdb has only the in-frame clones, and not every one. The table has approximately 68,000 clones, approximately 91% seen once. The source was peripheral blood, collected in the second trimester of pregnancy. Receptors were obtained from a female donor with multiple sclerosis, enrolled in a pregnancy study. Both conserved end residues are part of each CDR3. The D gene is left open where the match is weak. Size is stated for part of the rows, as once, few or many counts, or as a class when the clone is expanded.

-	TRBJ2-7	-	14	TRBV6-1	TGTGCCAGCAGGCAACGCACAGGGACCGGCGAGCAGTACTTC	CASRQRTGTGEQYF
-	TRBJ2-3	-	15	TRBV6-5	TGTGCCAGCAGTCCTAGGAGGACTAGCACAGATACGCAGTATTTT	CASSPRRTSTDTQYF
-	TRBJ1-4	-	15	TRBV27	TGTGCCAGCACCACTTTCAGCAGGAAGATTGAAAAACTGTTTTTT	CASTTFSRKIEKLFF
-	TRBJ1-1	TRBD1	14	TRBV7-8	TGTGCCAGCAGCTATTCGGAGGGGGCCACTGAAGCTTTCTTT	CASSYSEGATEAFF
-	TRBJ2-1	TRBD2	16	TRBV5-4	TGTGCCAGCAGCTTGCGGCCAGCGGGAGGGCCTAGTGAGCAGTTCTTC	CASSLRPAGGPSEQFF
-	TRBJ2-3	-	12	TRBV2	TGTGCCAGCAGTGAATCGTCAGATACGCAGTATTTT	CASSESSDTQYF
-	TRBJ2-3	-	15	TRBV6-4	TGTGCCAGCAGTGACCTTGGAGGGCCAAGGGATACGCAGTATTTT	CASSDLGGPRDTQYF
-	TRBJ1-1	TRBD1	15	TRBV27	TGTGCCAGCAGTCCCCTGGGACAGGGGGCGGTTGATGCTTTCTTT	CASSPLGQGAVDAFF
-	TRBJ2-1	TRBD2	16	TRBV18	TGTGCCAGCTCACCGCTACTAGCGGGGGGGCACAATGAGCAGTTCTTC	CASSPLLAGGHNEQFF
once	TRBJ1-1	-	15	TRBV27	TGTGCCAGCAGTTTAAGGTCTCGCGGTAACACTGAAGCTTTCTTT	CASSLRSRGNTEAFF
once	TRBJ2-7	-	14	TRBV7-6	TGTGCCAGCAGCGACTACCCGGGGGTCGACGAGCAGTACTTC	CASSDYPGVDEQYF
-	TRBJ2-7	-	16	TRBV2	TGTGCCAGCAGAGGCAACAGGGTCGGTCCTTCCTACGAGCAGTACTTC	CASRGNRVGPSYEQYF
-	TRBJ2-3	TRBD1	16	TRBV5-1	TGCGCCAGCAGCTTAACCGGGACAGGGGGCGGAGATACGCAGTATTTT	CASSLTGTGGGDTQYF
-	TRBJ2-2	TRBD1	15	TRBV4-3	TGCGCCAGCAGCGCAGGGACAGGGACCACCGGGGAGCTGTTTTTT	CASSAGTGTTGELFF
-	TRBJ1-1	-	14	TRBV6-5	TGTGCCAGTCGAGAGGTATCGGCGAACACTGAAGCTTTCTTT	CASREVSANTEAFF
-	TRBJ2-2	-	15	TRBV28	TGTGCCAGCTCCCCCAGCGGGTTGAACACCGGGGAGCTGTTTTTT	CASSPSGLNTGELFF
-	TRBJ2-3	-	12	TRBV9	TGTGCCAGCAGCGTAATCGCAGATACGCAGTATTTT	CASSVIADTQYF
-	TRBJ2-7	TRBD1	15	TRBV5-1	TGCGCCAGCAGCTTGATGGGACAGGGGGCAGGCGAGCAGTACTTC	CASSLMGQGAGEQYF
-	TRBJ1-1	TRBD1	14	TRBV7-6	TGTGCCAGCAGCTGGACAGGGGAAGACACTGAAGCTTTCTTT	CASSWTGEDTEAFF
few	TRBJ2-3	-	15	TRBV4-2	TGTGCCAGCAGCCAAGATGGGGCTAGCACAGATACGCAGTATTTT	CASSQDGASTDTQYF
-	TRBJ1-1	-	16	TRBV5-1	TGCGCCAGCAGCTTGGCCGTGAGTTGGGGGGACACTGAAGCTTTCTTT	CASSLAVSWGDTEAFF
-	TRBJ2-1	TRBD1	13	TRBV29-1	TGCAGCGGGTCTCCCCGGGACAGGGCAGAGCAGTTCTTC	CSGSPRDRAEQFF
-	TRBJ2-4	TRBD2	15	TRBV28	TGTGCCAGCAGTTCCTCCACTAGCGTTAAAAACATTCAGTACTTC	CASSSSTSVKNIQYF
-	TRBJ2-7	TRBD1	13	TRBV5-1	TGCGCCAGCAGCTTGCATGACAGGGACGAGCAGTACTTC	CASSLHDRDEQYF
-	TRBJ1-2	-	13	TRBV30	TGTGCTCGAGCCAACGGGTGGGGCGATGGCTACACCTTC	CARANGWGDGYTF
-	TRBJ2-1	TRBD2	16	TRBV6-5	TGTGCCAGCAGCTACATTGGGGGGGTTGCGGTGGATGAGCAGTTCTTC	CASSYIGGVAVDEQFF
-	TRBJ2-7	TRBD1	14	TRBV6-5	TGTGCCAGCAGTTACTTCGGACAGGGCTACGAGCAGTACTTC	CASSYFGQGYEQYF
-	TRBJ1-2	-	14	TRBV6-5	TGTGCCAGCAGTTACTCCCCACTTAACTATGGCTACACCTTC	CASSYSPLNYGYTF
-	TRBJ2-2	TRBD2	18	TRBV30	TGTGCCTGGAGTCTCTTGGGACTAGCGGGGGGAAACACCGGGGAGCTGTTTTTT	CAWSLLGLAGGNTGELFF
-	TRBJ1-5	-	16	TRBV23-1	TGCGCCAGCTCCCTTAACCCGGGGGAGTCGGATCAGCCCCAGCATTTT	CASSLNPGESDQPQHF
-	TRBJ1-2	-	14	TRBV6-1	TGTGCCAGCAGTGAAGGTGTGGGGGCGGGTGGCTACACCTTC	CASSEGVGAGGYTF
-	TRBJ1-1	-	13	TRBV30	TGTGCCTTCGTACGGGTTTTGAACACTGAAGCTTTCTTT	CAFVRVLNTEAFF
-	TRBJ2-2	TRBD1	15	TRBV6-5	TGTGCCAGCAGTCCAACAGGGGGCTGGGGCGGGGAGCTGTTTTTT	CASSPTGGWGGELFF
-	TRBJ1-2	TRBD1	15	TRBV6-5	TGTGCCAGCAGTTACTCGATCGGGACAGCAGATGGCTACACCTTC	CASSYSIGTADGYTF
once	TRBJ1-2	TRBD1	15	TRBV2	TGTGCCAGCAGTGGAGGGACAGGGATGAACTATGGCTACACCTTC	CASSGGTGMNYGYTF
once	TRBJ2-7	TRBD1	16	TRBV7-6	TGTGCCAGCAGCTTAGAAGCTGGACAGGGGGCCTACGAGCAGTACTTC	CASSLEAGQGAYEQYF
-	TRBJ2-7	TRBD1	14	TRBV7-9	TGTGCCAGCAGCCCCGGGACAGGGGACTACGAGCAGTACTTC	CASSPGTGDYEQYF
-	TRBJ2-3	TRBD2	15	TRBV5-1	TGCGCCAGCAGCTTGGATGGCCTAGCGGGGGATACGCAGTATTTT	CASSLDGLAGDTQYF
-	TRBJ1-2	TRBD1	15	TRBV7-2	TGTGCCAGCAGCACACAGGGGGCAAATATCTATGGCTACACCTTC	CASSTQGANIYGYTF
-	TRBJ2-2	-	16	TRBV27	TGTGCCAGCAGTTTTGGAGTCGGGACGAACACCGGGGAGCTGTTTTTT	CASSFGVGTNTGELFF
-	TRBJ1-2	-	13	TRBV2	TGTGCCAGCAGTGATTCTACCCTCTATGGCTACACCTTC	CASSDSTLYGYTF
-	TRBJ2-7	TRBD1	15	TRBV30	TGTGCCTGGAGTTCCGGGACAGCATCATGGGACGAGCAGTACTTC	CAWSSGTASWDEQYF